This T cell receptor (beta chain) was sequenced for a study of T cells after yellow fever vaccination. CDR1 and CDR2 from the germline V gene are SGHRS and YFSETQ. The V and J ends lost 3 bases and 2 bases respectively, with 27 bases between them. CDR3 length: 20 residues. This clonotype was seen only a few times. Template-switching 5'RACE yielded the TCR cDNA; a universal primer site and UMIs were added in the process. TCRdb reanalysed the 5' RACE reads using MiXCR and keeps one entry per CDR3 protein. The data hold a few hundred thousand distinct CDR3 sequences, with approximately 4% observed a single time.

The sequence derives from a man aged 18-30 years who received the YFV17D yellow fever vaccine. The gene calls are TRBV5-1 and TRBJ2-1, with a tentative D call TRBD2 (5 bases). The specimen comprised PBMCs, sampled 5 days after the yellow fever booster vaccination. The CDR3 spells CASSSLGGRPLLRTYNEQFF. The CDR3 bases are TGCGCCAGCAGCTCCCTCGGCGGGCGACCCCTTCTACGAACCTACAATGAGCAGTTCTTC.